This T cell receptor (beta chain) was found in a study of blood T cell repertoires in COVID-19. This CDR3 region has 15 residues. J lost 4 bases, V lost 2 bases, and 6 bases had no gene match. In germline, CDR1 is LGHDT, CDR2 YNNKEL (reference sequence). The repertoire was sequenced with immunoSEQ multiplex PCR; TCRdb's copy has only in-frame clones and lacks some. The sample yields roughly 68,000 clones, 70% to 90% seen once. Material: peripheral blood. The genes are TRBV3-1 (or the pseudogene TRBV3-2) and TRBJ2-7; TRBD2 matches 9 bases. The receptor was isolated from a woman aged 45-59 years with COVID-19, enrolled during active disease. The chain's CDR3 is CASSQFSGSSYEQYF. The CDR3, as DNA: TGTGCCAGCAGCCAATTTAGCGGGAGTTCTTACGAGCAGTACTTC.